There are a few counts of the clone carrying this T cell receptor (beta chain). This entry is derived from a study of cytomegalovirus exposure and HLA in healthy donors. Vbeta (60) and Jbeta (13) primers were used in the PCR. Generated by immunoSEQ multiplex PCR, the TCRdb table keeps only in-frame clones and is missing some. Of nearly 110,000 clones in the sample, approximately 79% were seen once. Germline V gives CDR1 SQVTM, CDR2 ANQGSEA. This CDR3 contains 16 residues. V gave up 5 bases and J gave up 1 base, with 18 bases separating them. Specimen: PBMCs. This clonotype originated in a man between 60 and 75 years old in good health and CMV-seronegative. The chain recombines TRBV29-1 with TRBJ2-1; D is possibly TRBD1 (7 bases). The CDR3 bases are TGCAGCGTTCGAGGAGGGGGCGGACAATCCTACAATGAGCAGTTCTTC. Protein product: CSVRGGGGQSYNEQFF.